Following are 23 T cell receptor beta chains from one sample sequenced in a study of T-cell memory formation after mild COVID-19. TCRdb independently ran MiXCR on the 5' RACE reads; one entry per CDR3 protein. This table has about 200,000 distinct CDR3 sequences, approximately 16% appearing once. Sequenced material: PBMCs or a T cell subset sorted from them (not recorded which). The receptors originated from an adult woman who had mild COVID-19 (a few samples of this study predate the infection). Cell type and time point are not known.

In DNA, the CDR3 is TGCAGCGTTGAAGGCAGGCGGAGAGAGACCCAGTACTTC. Translating it yields CSVEGRRRETQYF. V gene TRBV29-1 combines with J gene TRBJ2-5; no firm D call. Germline CDR1 reads SQVTM; CDR2 reads ANQGSEA. V was trimmed by 1 base and J by 4 bases, leaving 10 bases between them. The CDR3 length is 13 residues.

This clonotype has only a few counts. The chain links TRBV30 to TRBJ1-1; unclear D gene. Trimming pared 3 bases from V and 0 bases from J, leaving 8 bases between. The CDR3 consists of 13 residues. Germline assignment: CDR1 GTSNPN and CDR2 SVGIG (reference sequence). The CDR3 nucleotides are TGTGCCTGGAGCAAGGCGGTGAACACTGAAGCTTTCTTT. Protein: CAWSKAVNTEAFF.

This clonotype occurred a few times. The J gene is TRBJ2-1, the V gene TRBV12-3 or TRBV12-4, with 9 bases aligning to TRBD2. After removal of 6 bases from V and 1 base from J, the junction contained 7 bases not matched to a gene. This CDR3 comprises 16 residues. The CDR3 is CASSPTSGVSYNEQFF. In nucleotides, the CDR3 is TGTGCCAGCAGCCCGACTAGCGGCGTATCCTACAATGAGCAGTTCTTC.

The chain employs TRBV12-3 or TRBV12-4 and TRBJ1-2; D gene uncertain. V lost 7 bases and J lost 8, with 14 bases in between. The CDR3 extends over 12 amino acids. The CDR3 loop reads CASKSLGPGYTF. The CDR3 DNA sequence: TGTGCCAGCAAATCTCTCGGACCCGGCTACACCTTC.

This clonotype was seen at least ten times. The J gene is TRBJ2-1, the V gene TRBV24-1; D ambiguous. Germline assignment: CDR1 KGHDR and CDR2 SFDVKD. The CDR3 extends over 13 amino acids. V was trimmed by 5 bases and J by 6 bases, leaving 10 bases between them. CDR3 sequence: CATSASTTNEQFF. In DNA, the CDR3 is TGTGCCACCAGTGCTTCGACCACCAATGAGCAGTTCTTC.

This clonotype was recorded a few times. V gene TRBV7-6 combines with J gene TRBJ2-1; perhaps TRBD2 as D (6 bases). V was pared by 1 base and J by 3 bases, with 13 bases between. The CDR3 has 16 residues. The germline CDR1 and CDR2 sequences are SGHVS and FNYEAQ. The chain's CDR3 is CASSLGIAGLYNEQFF. As DNA, the CDR3 is TGTGCCAGCAGCTTAGGTATCGCGGGACTCTACAATGAGCAGTTCTTC.

This sequence joins TRBV29-1 and TRBJ2-2; D gene uncertain. The V gene's germline CDR1 is SQVTM and CDR2 ANQGSEA. The V end lost 3 bases, the J end lost 5 bases, and 19 bases lay between the germline ends. The CDR3 length is 16 residues. The CDR3 coding sequence is TGCAGCGTTGAGATGGGCCCCCTGGGAAAGACCGGGGAGCTGTTTTTT. Translation gives CSVEMGPLGKTGELFF.

This clonotype was recorded a few times. The rearrangement links TRBV4-1 to TRBJ1-3, with a weak D call TRBD1 (6 bases). Trimming pared 4 bases from V and 1 base from J, leaving 11 bases between. This CDR3 has 15 amino acids. Germline values: CDR1 MGHRA, CDR2 YSYEKL. Here the CDR3 reads CASSPLQGSGNTIYF. The CDR3 coding sequence is TGCGCCAGCAGCCCGTTGCAGGGGTCTGGAAACACCATATATTTT.

The chain employs TRBV6-5 and TRBJ2-5; 7 nucleotides match TRBD1. Germline CDR1 is MNHEY and CDR2 is SVGAGI. V lost 5 bases, J lost 2 bases, and 2 bases stayed unmatched. This CDR3 comprises 13 residues. CDR3 nucleotide sequence: TGTGCCAGCAGTGGGACAGCTCAAGAGACCCAGTACTTC. Translating gives CASSGTAQETQYF.

V gene TRBV25-1 combines with J gene TRBJ2-7; D perhaps matches TRBD1 (5 bases). Germline V gene sequence: CDR1 MGHDK, CDR2 SYGVNS. The length of the CDR3 is 17 residues. Trimming shortened V by 5 bases and J by 2 bases, and 22 bases separated the two germline ends. CDR3 DNA: TGTGCCAGCAGTCCCCAGTCTTGGGGCAGAACCCCCTACGAGCAGTACTTC. Its translation: CASSPQSWGRTPYEQYF.

This clonotype occurred a few times. The chain links TRBV5-6 to TRBJ1-1; D may be TRBD1 (5 bases). The CDR3 has 15 amino acids. The V end lost 3 bases, the J end lost 4 bases, and 16 bases lay between the germline ends. The V gene's germline CDR1 is SGHDT and CDR2 YYEEEE. CDR3 nucleotides: TGTGCCAGCAGCTCACAGGCTCGGCTCTTCACTGAAGCTTTCTTT. Protein sequence: CASSSQARLFTEAFF.

This clonotype was counted only a few times. The chain couples TRBV7-2 to TRBJ1-6, with D possibly matching TRBD1 (6 bases). V was clipped by 4 bases and J by 6 bases, with 22 bases between them. This CDR3 is built from 18 residues. CDR1 is SGHTA and CDR2 is FQGNSA in the germline V gene. The CDR3 is CASSSGLWGARGNSPLHF. CDR3 DNA sequence: TGTGCCAGCAGCTCCGGGCTCTGGGGGGCGCGGGGTAATTCACCCCTCCACTTT.

This clonotype was detected only once. The rearrangement joins TRBV29-1 to TRBJ2-5; D is tentatively TRBD1 or TRBD2 (5 bases each). This CDR3 comprises 15 residues. V was pared by 3 bases and J by 5 bases, with 19 bases between. Germline assignment: CDR1 SQVTM and CDR2 ANQGSEA. The CDR3, as DNA: TGCAGCGTTGAGGCGAGGGGAGAGGTTACGGAGACCCAGTACTTC. Translating gives CSVEARGEVTETQYF.

The rearrangement links TRBV7-8 to TRBJ2-3; the D is unclear. Germline V gene sequence: CDR1 SGHVS, CDR2 FQNEAQ. The length of the CDR3 is 11 residues. Deletions cut 0 bases from V and 14 bases from J, with 9 bases between. CDR3: CASSLAGYGYF. For the CDR3, the DNA is TGTGCCAGCAGCTTAGCGGGCTATGGGTATTTT.

This clonotype turned up a few times. The genes are TRBV29-1 and TRBJ2-7; a possible D gene is TRBD2 (5 bases). Germline V gives CDR1 SQVTM, CDR2 ANQGSEA. The CDR3 runs to 10 residues. V was shortened by 7 bases and J by 2 bases, with 6 bases between the two germline ends. The CDR3 DNA follows: TGCAGCGCCGGGACCTACGAGCAGTACTTC. Encoded protein: CSAGTYEQYF.

This clonotype has a count of ten or more. The chain employs TRBV6-5 and TRBJ2-1, with D hard to call. This CDR3 has 15 residues. The V gene's germline CDR1 is MNHEY and CDR2 SVGAGI. V lost 6 bases, J lost 2 bases, and 14 bases lay in between. CDR3 region: CASSSQNRPYNEQFF. CDR3 sequence (DNA): TGTGCCAGCAGCTCCCAAAACCGGCCCTACAATGAGCAGTTCTTC.

This clonotype was counted between two and nine times. The rearrangement links TRBV29-1 to TRBJ1-1, with a weak D call TRBD1 (5 bases). Per germline, CDR1 SQVTM and CDR2 ANQGSEA. The V end was cut by 7 bases, the J end by 0 bases, with 12 bases between. The CDR3 consists of 13 residues. The CDR3, as DNA: TGCAGCGCCCCAGGGCCTTTGAACACTGAAGCTTTCTTT. Amino acid sequence: CSAPGPLNTEAFF.

This clonotype was observed a handful of times. The genes are TRBV6-5 and TRBJ2-7; possible D gene TRBD2, 5 bases. Trimming stripped 0 bases from V and 2 bases from J, with 11 bases between. The CDR3 covers 15 residues. Germline V gene data show CDR1 as MNHEY and CDR2 as SVGAGI. CDR3 sequence reads: CASSYSGGSTYEQYF. CDR3 nucleotides: TGTGCCAGCAGTTACTCTGGCGGGTCTACCTACGAGCAGTACTTC.

The chain has TRBV12-3 or TRBV12-4 and TRBJ1-5; D remains ambiguous. The CDR3 is 14 residues long. V gave up 6 bases and J gave up 0 bases, with 9 bases separating them. The CDR3 reads CASSSHYSNQPQHF. CDR3 nucleotides: TGTGCCAGCAGCAGCCACTATAGCAATCAGCCCCAGCATTTT.

This clonotype was recorded a few times. The CDR3 DNA reads TGTGCCACCAGTGACAATGACGGGGTAGGCTACAATGAGCAGTTCTTC. Translated: CATSDNDGVGYNEQFF. The chain recombines TRBV24-1 with TRBJ2-1; D might be TRBD2 (5 bases). This CDR3 comprises 16 residues. Germline loops: CDR1 KGHDR, CDR2 SFDVKD. Trimming pared 4 bases from V and 3 bases from J, leaving 15 bases between.

This clonotype was picked up a small number of times. Germline and junction disagree at one end, which may indicate a read error. The V and J genes are TRBV7-8 and TRBJ2-5; D perhaps matches TRBD1 (6 bases). The CDR3 has 17 residues. The V gene's germline CDR1 is SGHVS and CDR2 FQNEAQ. CDR3 nucleotide sequence: TGTGCCAGCCGGGGCTCAAGCGGAGGTAACAGGGTAGAGGCCCAGTACTTC. It codes for CASRGSSGGNRVEAQYF.

The V gene is TRBV5-1, the J gene TRBJ1-6; the D is unclear. The CDR3 totals 18 residues. V lost 5 bases and J 0 bases, leaving 18 bases between the germline ends. Germline CDR1 reads SGHRS; CDR2 reads YFSETQ. This CDR3 is CASSPVGIGSSYNSPLHF. The CDR3 nucleotides are TGCGCCAGCAGTCCGGTGGGTATAGGGAGCTCCTATAATTCACCCCTCCACTTT.

This clonotype has ten or more counts. This chain links TRBV15 with TRBJ2-1, with TRBD2 as a possible D gene (5 bases). The CDR3 consists of 15 residues. CDR1 is LNHNV and CDR2 is YYDKDF in the germline V gene (reference sequence). The V end lost 1 base, the J end lost 0 bases, and 7 bases lay between the germline ends. The DNA for the CDR3 is TGTGCCACCAGCAGAGTGGCGGGCTCCTACAATGAGCAGTTCTTC. Translated: CATSRVAGSYNEQFF.